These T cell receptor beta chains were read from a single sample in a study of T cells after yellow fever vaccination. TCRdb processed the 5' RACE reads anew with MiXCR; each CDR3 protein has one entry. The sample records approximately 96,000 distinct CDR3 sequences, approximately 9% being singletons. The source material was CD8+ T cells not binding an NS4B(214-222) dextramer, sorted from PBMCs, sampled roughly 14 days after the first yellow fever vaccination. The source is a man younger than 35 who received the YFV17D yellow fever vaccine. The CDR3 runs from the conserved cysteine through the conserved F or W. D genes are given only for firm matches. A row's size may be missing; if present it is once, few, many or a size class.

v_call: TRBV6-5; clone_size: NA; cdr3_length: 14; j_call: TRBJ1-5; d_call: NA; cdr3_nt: TGTGCCAGCAGTTACGGGTTTGGCAATCAGCCCCAGCATTTT; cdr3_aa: CASSYGFGNQPQHF
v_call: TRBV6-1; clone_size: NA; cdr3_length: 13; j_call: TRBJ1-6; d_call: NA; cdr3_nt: TGTGCCAGCCAGTCCTCCTATAATTCACCCCTCCACTTT; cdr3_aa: CASQSSYNSPLHF
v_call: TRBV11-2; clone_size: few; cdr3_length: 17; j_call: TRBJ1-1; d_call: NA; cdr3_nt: TGTGCCAGCAGCCTACTAACATCCAGTCGGGCGAACACTGAAGCTTTCTTT; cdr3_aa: CASSLLTSSRANTEAFF
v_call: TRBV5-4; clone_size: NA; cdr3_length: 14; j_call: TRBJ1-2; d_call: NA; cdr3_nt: TGTGCCAGCAGCGGCAGGGGTTGGGATTATGGCTACACCTTC; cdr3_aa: CASSGRGWDYGYTF
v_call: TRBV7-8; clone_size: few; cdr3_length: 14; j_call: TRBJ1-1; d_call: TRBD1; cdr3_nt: TGTGCCAGCAGAGTGGGACAGGGGAAAACTGAAGCTTTCTTT; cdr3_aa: CASRVGQGKTEAFF
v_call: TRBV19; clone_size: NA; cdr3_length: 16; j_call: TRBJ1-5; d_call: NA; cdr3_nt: TGTGCCAGTAGTATAATTCCAGGGGCGAGGTTTCAGCCCCAGCATTTT; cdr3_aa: CASSIIPGARFQPQHF
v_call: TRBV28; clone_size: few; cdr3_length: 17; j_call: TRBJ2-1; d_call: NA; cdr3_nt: TGTGCCAGCAGTTTGACCGTGGGGGGCGACCCTTACAATGAGCAGTTCTTC; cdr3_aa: CASSLTVGGDPYNEQFF
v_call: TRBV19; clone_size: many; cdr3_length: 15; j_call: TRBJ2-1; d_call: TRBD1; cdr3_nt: TGTGCCAGTAGTATTCCGGGACAGGGATACAATGAGCAGTTCTTC; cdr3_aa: CASSIPGQGYNEQFF
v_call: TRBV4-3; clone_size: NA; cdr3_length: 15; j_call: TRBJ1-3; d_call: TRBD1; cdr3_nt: TGCGCCAGCAGCCAAGGGACAGGGACTGGAAACACCATATATTTT; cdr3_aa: CASSQGTGTGNTIYF
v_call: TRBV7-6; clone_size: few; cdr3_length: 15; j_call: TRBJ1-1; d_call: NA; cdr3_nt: TGTGCCAGCAGCCGCGGGGGGGAGGGGAACACTGAAGCTTTCTTT; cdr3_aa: CASSRGGEGNTEAFF
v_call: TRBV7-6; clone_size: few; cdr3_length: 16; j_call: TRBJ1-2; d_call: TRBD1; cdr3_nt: TGTGCCAGCAGCCCCCAAGTGGGGGACAGGATCTATGGCTACACCTTC; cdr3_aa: CASSPQVGDRIYGYTF
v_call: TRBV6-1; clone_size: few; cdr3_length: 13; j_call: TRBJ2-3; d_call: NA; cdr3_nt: TGTGCCAGCAGCCTAGTTCGCACAGATACGCAGTATTTT; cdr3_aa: CASSLVRTDTQYF
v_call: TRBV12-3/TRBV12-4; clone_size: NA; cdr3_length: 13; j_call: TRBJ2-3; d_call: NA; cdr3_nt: TGTGCCAGCAGTTACACGTTGGCAGATACGCAGTATTTT; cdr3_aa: CASSYTLADTQYF
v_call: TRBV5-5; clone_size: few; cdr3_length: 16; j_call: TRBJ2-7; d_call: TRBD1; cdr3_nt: TGTGCCAGCAGCAGCCCCCGGGACAGGGGCCTCTACGAGCAGTACTTC; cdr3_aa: CASSSPRDRGLYEQYF
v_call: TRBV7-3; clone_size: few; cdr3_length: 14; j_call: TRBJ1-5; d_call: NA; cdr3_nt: TGTGCCAGCAGCTTAACGGGGATCAATCAGCCCCAGCATTTT; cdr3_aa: CASSLTGINQPQHF
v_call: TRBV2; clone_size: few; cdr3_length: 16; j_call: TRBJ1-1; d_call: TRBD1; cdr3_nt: TGTGCCAGCAGTGGGGACAGCGCCGACTTTGGCACTGAAGCTTTCTTT; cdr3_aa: CASSGDSADFGTEAFF
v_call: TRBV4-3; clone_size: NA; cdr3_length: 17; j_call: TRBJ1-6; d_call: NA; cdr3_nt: TGCGCCAGCAGCCAAGGAGTCAAGGAGGTTTTGGGATCACCCCTCCACTTT; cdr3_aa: CASSQGVKEVLGSPLHF
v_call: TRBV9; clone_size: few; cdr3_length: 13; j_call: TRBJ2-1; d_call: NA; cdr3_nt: TGTGCCAGCGGAACCACTGCCATCAATGAGCAGTTCTTC; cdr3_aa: CASGTTAINEQFF
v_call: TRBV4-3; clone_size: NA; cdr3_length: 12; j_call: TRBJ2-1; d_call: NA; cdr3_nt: TGCGCCAGCAGCTTCACGGCCAATGAGCAGTTCTTC; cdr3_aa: CASSFTANEQFF
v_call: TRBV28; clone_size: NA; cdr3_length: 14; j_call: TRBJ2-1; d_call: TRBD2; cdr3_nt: TGTGCCAGCAGTTTCGGGACTATAAACGATGAGCAGTTCTTC; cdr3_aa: CASSFGTINDEQFF
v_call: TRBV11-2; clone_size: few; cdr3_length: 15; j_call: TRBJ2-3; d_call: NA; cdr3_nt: TGTGCCAGCAGCACCCTCGGGGGCGCCACAGATACGCAGTATTTT; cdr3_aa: CASSTLGGATDTQYF
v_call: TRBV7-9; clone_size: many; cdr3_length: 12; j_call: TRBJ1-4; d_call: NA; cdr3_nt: TGTGCCAGCAGCCGGACAGATGAAAAACTGTTTTTT; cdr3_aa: CASSRTDEKLFF
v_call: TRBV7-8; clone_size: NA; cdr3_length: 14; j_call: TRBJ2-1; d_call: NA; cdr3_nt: TGTGCCAGCAGCACGCGCGGGGGCCAGAATGAGCAGTTCTTC; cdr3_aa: CASSTRGGQNEQFF
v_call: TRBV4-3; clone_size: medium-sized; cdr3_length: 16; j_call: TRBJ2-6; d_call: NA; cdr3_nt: TGCGCCAGCAGCCAAGAAGGGAGCTCTGGGGCCAACGTCCTGACTTTC; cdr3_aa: CASSQEGSSGANVLTF
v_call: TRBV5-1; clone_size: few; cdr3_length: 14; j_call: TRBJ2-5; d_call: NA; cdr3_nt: TGCGCCAGCAGCTACTGGACAATTCAAGAGACCCAGTACTTC; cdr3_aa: CASSYWTIQETQYF
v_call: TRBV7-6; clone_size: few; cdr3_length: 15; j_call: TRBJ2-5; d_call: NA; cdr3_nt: TGTGCCAGCAGCTTAGGATCCGGGAGCCCTGGGACCCAGTACTTC; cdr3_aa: CASSLGSGSPGTQYF
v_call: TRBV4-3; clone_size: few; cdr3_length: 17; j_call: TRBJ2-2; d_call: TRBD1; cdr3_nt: TGCGCCAGCAGCCAGACTGGACAGGACCTTAACACCGGGGAGCTGTTTTTT; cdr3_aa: CASSQTGQDLNTGELFF
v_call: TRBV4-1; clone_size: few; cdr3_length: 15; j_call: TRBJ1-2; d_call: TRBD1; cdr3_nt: TGCGCCAGCAGCCAAGTACAGGGGGAAGACTATGGCTACACCTTC; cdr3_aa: CASSQVQGEDYGYTF
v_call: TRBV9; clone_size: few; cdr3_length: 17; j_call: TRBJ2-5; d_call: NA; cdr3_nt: TGTGCCAGCAGCGCCGGACGATGGCAGTACTCACAAGAGACCCAGTACTTC; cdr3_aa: CASSAGRWQYSQETQYF
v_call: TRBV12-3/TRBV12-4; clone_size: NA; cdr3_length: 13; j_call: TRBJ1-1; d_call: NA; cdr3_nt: TGTGCCAGCAGTGCGGGCCCCCACACTGAAGCTTTCTTT; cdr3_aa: CASSAGPHTEAFF
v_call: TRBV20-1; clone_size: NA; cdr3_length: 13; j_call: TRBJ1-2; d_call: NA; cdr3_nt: TGCAGTGCGGGCATGAAGACGAACTATGGCTACACCTTC; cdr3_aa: CSAGMKTNYGYTF
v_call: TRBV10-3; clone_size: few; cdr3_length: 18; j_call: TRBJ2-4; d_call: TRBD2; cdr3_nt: TGTGCCATCAGTGTGGATGATAGCGGGGGTGTCTCCGGTGGCATTCAGTACTTC; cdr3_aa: CAISVDDSGGVSGGIQYF
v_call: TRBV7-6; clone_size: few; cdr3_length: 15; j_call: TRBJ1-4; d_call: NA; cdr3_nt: TGTGCCAGCAGCTTATTAGGCGGCGAGGATGAAAAACTGTTTTTT; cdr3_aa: CASSLLGGEDEKLFF
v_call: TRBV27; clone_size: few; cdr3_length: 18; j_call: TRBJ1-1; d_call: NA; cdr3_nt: TGTGCCAGCAGTACCGGGCCCTACATCACGAAGGGGAACACTGAAGCTTTCTTT; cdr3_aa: CASSTGPYITKGNTEAFF
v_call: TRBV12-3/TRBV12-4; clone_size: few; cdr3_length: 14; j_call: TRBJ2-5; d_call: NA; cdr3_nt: TGTGCCAGCAGCCTGGGACCCTGGGGGGAGACCCAGTACTTC; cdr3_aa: CASSLGPWGETQYF
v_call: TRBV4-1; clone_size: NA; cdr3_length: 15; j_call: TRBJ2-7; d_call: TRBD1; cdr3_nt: TGCGCCAGCAGCCAAGGGTCAGGGGGTCTCATAGAGCAGTACTTC; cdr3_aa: CASSQGSGGLIEQYF
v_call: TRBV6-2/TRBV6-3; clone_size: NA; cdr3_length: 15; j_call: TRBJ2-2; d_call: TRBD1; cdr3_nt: TGTGCCAGCAGGCCCGGACAGGGTTGGGCCGGGGAGCTGTTTTTT; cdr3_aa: CASRPGQGWAGELFF
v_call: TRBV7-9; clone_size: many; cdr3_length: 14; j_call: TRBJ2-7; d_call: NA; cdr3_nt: TGTGCCAGCAGCGTCTCCGGGCCAACCTACGAGCAGTACTTC; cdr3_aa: CASSVSGPTYEQYF
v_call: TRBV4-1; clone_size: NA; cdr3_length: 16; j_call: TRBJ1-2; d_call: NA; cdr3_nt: TGCGCCAGCAGCCAATTAACAGGACAAGGTCCATATGGCTACACCTTC; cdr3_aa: CASSQLTGQGPYGYTF
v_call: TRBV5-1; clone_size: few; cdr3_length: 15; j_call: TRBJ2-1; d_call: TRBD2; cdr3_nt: TGCGCCAGCAGCTTGGCGGGACTAGCGGTCCATGAGCAGTTCTTC; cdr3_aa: CASSLAGLAVHEQFF
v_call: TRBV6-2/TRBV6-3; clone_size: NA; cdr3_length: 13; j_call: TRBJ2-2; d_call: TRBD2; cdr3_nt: TGTGCCAGCATCATGGGAGGGACCGGGGAGCTGTTTTTT; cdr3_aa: CASIMGGTGELFF
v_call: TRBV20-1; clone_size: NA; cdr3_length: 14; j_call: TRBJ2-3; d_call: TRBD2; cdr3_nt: TGCAGTGCTACCAGCGGGGGGCCTGAAGATACGCAGTATTTT; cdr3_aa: CSATSGGPEDTQYF
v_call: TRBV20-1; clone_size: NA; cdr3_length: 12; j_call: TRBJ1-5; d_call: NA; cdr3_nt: TGCAGTGCAACAGAGGGGGGCAGGGACCAGCATTTT; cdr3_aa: CSATEGGRDQHF
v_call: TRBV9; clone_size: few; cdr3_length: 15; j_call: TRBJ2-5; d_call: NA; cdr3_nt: TGTGCCAGCAGCGCACCGGGCGGGGTCCAAGAGACCCAGTACTTC; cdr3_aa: CASSAPGGVQETQYF
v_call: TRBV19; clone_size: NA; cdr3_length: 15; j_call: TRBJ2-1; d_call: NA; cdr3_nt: TGTGCCAGTAGTATATTCGGCAGCTCCTACAATGAGCAGTTCTTC; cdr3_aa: CASSIFGSSYNEQFF
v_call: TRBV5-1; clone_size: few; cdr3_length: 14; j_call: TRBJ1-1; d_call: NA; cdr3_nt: TGCGCCAGCAGCTTGGCCGGGACGGGCACTGAAGCTTTCTTT; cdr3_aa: CASSLAGTGTEAFF
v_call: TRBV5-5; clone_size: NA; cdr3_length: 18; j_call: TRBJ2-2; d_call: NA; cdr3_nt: TGTGCCAGCAGCTTGAGGGCGGCAGGGGCCCTTGTTGGGGGGGAGCTGTTTTTT; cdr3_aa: CASSLRAAGALVGGELFF
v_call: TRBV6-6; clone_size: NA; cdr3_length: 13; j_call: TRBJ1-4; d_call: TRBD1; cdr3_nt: TGTGCCAGCAGTGGGGACAGGGGGGAAAAACTGTTTTTT; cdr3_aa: CASSGDRGEKLFF
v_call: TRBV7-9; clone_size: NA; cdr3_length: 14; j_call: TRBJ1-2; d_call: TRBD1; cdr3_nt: TGTGCCAGCACCACCCCGACAGGGCCCTATGGCTACACCTTC; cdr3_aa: CASTTPTGPYGYTF